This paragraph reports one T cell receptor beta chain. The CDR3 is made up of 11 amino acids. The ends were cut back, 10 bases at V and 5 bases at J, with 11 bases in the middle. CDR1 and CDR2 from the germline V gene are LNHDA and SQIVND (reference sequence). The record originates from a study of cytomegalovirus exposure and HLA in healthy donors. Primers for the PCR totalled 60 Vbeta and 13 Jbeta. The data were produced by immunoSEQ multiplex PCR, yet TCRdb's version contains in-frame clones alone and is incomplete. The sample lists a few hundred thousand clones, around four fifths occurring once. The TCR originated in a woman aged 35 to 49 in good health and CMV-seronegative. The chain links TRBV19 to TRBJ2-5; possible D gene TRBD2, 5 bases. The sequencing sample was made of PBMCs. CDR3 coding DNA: TGTGCCACTATCACGGGGGAGACCCAGTACTTC. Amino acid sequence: CATITGETQYF.